The clone carrying this T cell receptor (beta chain) was recorded only once. What it recognizes is unknown. This entry belongs to a study of cytomegalovirus exposure and HLA in healthy donors. The overall study: Genotyping showed less than 85% of a few hundred donors falling in the Caucasian-associated ancestry cluster. Study-level findings and limits: Across donors, presence/absence analyses took sequencing depth to be roughly uniform. Most TCR beta V segments were productive about 87% or about 30% of the time in an earlier analysis.

With 60 Vbeta and 13 Jbeta primers, the PCR was carried out. Assay: immunoSEQ multiplex PCR; the TCRdb copy retains only in-frame clones and omits some. The table has about 200,000 clones, 75% to 90% seen once. The sequence came from a woman aged 45-60 years in good health and CMV-seropositive. Sequencing was done on a sample of PBMCs.

CDR3 region: CASSEGGGVTNTGELFF. In nucleotides, the CDR3 is TGTGCCAGCAGCGAAGGCGGGGGGGTCACGAACACCGGGGAGCTGTTTTTT. This chain joins TRBV9 and TRBJ2-2, with 9 bases identical to TRBD2. J gave up 0 bases and V 3 bases, and 6 bases lay outside the gene matches. Germline CDR1 SGDLS, CDR2 YYNGEE. This CDR3 has 17 residues.